Below, 32 T cell receptor beta chains from the same sample are listed, as sequenced in a study of shared clonotypes between healthy human individuals. Libraries were prepared by immunoSEQ multiplex PCR; TCRdb keeps only in-frame clonotypes and omits some of them. The sample consists of about 490,000 clones, 78% of them appearing once. Sequenced: PBMCs. These receptors came from a woman in her thirties or forties in good health. Some clones in this sample may be carry-over from other donors' samples.

The chain has TRBV28 and TRBJ1-1; D call uncertain. The CDR3 is 13 residues long. The ends were cut back, 3 bases at V and 11 bases at J, with 16 bases in the middle. Germline V gene data show CDR1 as MDHEN and CDR2 as SYDVKM. The chain's CDR3 is CASSFGGNPFAFF. CDR3 DNA: TGTGCCAGCAGTTTCGGAGGGAACCCCTTTGCTTTCTTT.

This clone showed up many times. This chain joins TRBV7-9 and TRBJ1-1; 9 nucleotides align to TRBD1. The V gene's germline CDR1 is SEHNR and CDR2 FQNEAQ (reference sequence). The V gene end was trimmed by 1 base and the J gene end by 5 bases; junction bases not matched to a gene: 5. The CDR3 totals 15 residues. CDR3 sequence (DNA): TGTGCCAGCAGCTTAGAGACAGGGGGGCAGACTGAAGCTTTCTTT. Translating gives CASSLETGGQTEAFF.

In its sample, this clone was seen a few times. The chain links TRBV5-6 to TRBJ2-3; D is unclear. The CDR3 spans 13 residues. The germline V and J ends were trimmed by 4 bases and 2 bases, with 8 bases remaining between them. Germline-derived CDR1 and CDR2 are SGHDT and YYEEEE. Written as DNA, the CDR3 is TGTGCCAGCAGCCCCTCCCACACAGATACGCAGTATTTT. Protein sequence: CASSPSHTDTQYF.

This clone was recorded only once. The J gene is TRBJ1-1, the V gene TRBV30; D is uncertain. This CDR3 is 11 amino acids long. Germline V gene data show CDR1 as GTSNPN and CDR2 as SVGIG (reference sequence). The ends were cut back, 4 bases at V and 4 bases at J, with 7 bases in the middle. CDR3 residues: CAWTLGTEAFF. CDR3 bases: TGTGCCTGGACCCTTGGCACTGAAGCTTTCTTT.

Turning to this clone: Being one base from a much bigger clone, this may be a read error. The gene calls are TRBV4-1 and TRBJ2-5; 12 bases align to TRBD2. The length of the CDR3 is 17 residues. Germline V gives CDR1 MGHRA, CDR2 YSYEKL. Unmatched junction bases numbered 4, after V lost 1 base and J lost 1 base. The CDR3 here is CASSQGTSGGTQETQYF. In DNA, the CDR3 is TGCGCCAGCAGCCAAGGAACTAGCGGGGGGACCCAAGAGACCCAGTACTTC.

To note about this clone: This sample includes further DNA sequences coding for the same CDR3. The chain recombines TRBV7-2 with TRBJ2-5; D remains ambiguous. V lost 1 base, J lost 0 bases, and 3 bases lay in between. Germline lookup yields CDR1 SGHTA and CDR2 FQGNSA. The CDR3 contains 13 residues. This CDR3 is CASSLDYQETQYF. The CDR3 DNA is TGTGCCAGCAGCTTAGATTACCAAGAGACCCAGTACTTC.

In its sample, this clone was seen once. This chain connects TRBV5-6 to TRBJ2-7; TRBD1 aligns across 7 bases. From germline, CDR1 is SGHDT and CDR2 YYEEEE. The CDR3 totals 13 residues. The J segment lost 5 bases and the V segment lost 4 bases, leaving 6 bases of the junction unmatched. CDR3 protein: CASSRYDRDEQYF. CDR3 coding DNA: TGTGCCAGCAGCCGTTACGACAGGGACGAGCAGTACTTC.

This clone was detected only a few times. DNA for the CDR3: TGCGCCAGCAGCTTGGATGGGGGTTCTGATGGCTACACCTTC. It yields the protein CASSLDGGSDGYTF. J is TRBJ1-2 and V is TRBV5-1; possibly TRBD1 for D (5 bases). Between the trimmed V and J ends, which lost 0 bases and 6 bases, there was a span of 12 bases. Per germline, CDR1 SGHRS and CDR2 YFSETQ. The CDR3 is made up of 14 amino acids.

The chain links TRBV6-1 to TRBJ2-1; D ambiguous. Trimming stripped 4 bases from V and 2 bases from J, with 15 bases between. Per germline, CDR1 MNHNS and CDR2 SASEGT. CDR3 length: 16 amino acids. The CDR3 loop is CASSGVGLRAYNEQFF. The CDR3 coding sequence is TGTGCCAGCAGTGGGGTTGGCCTAAGGGCCTACAATGAGCAGTTCTTC.

V gene TRBV14 combines with J gene TRBJ2-3; 11 bases align to TRBD2. This CDR3 contains 18 residues. V was clipped by 2 bases and J by 2 bases; unmatched bases: 9. The germline V gene has CDR1 SGHDN and CDR2 FVKESK. The CDR3 region has the DNA TGTGCCAGCAGCCAACGGGGCCGACTAGCGGGGCACACAGATACGCAGTATTTT. Its translation: CASSQRGRLAGHTDTQYF.

The table lists this clone with a count of one. A far larger clone is just one base off, so this is likely a read error. The CDR3 spells CASSGSSGSYNEQFF. For the CDR3, the DNA is TGTGCCAGCAGTGGCTCTAGCGGGTCCTACAATGAGCAGTTCTTC. V and J are TRBV6-4 and TRBJ2-1; 8 bases map to TRBD2. The V and J ends lost 4 bases and 1 base, in that order; junction bases with no gene match: 3. The CDR3 runs to 15 residues. Germline V gives CDR1 MRHNA, CDR2 SNTAGT.

The V and J genes are TRBV7-9 and TRBJ2-5; TRBD2 aligns across 8 bases. With 9 bases clipped from V and 3 bases from J, the junction kept 6 bases outside the gene matches. Germline V gene data show CDR1 as SEHNR and CDR2 as FQNEAQ (reference sequence). This CDR3 comprises 13 residues. In DNA, the CDR3 is TGTGCCAGGACCCCGGGGGGGGAAGAGACCCAGTACTTC. It is translated as CARTPGGEETQYF. The full variable domain, in which reference TRBV7-9 and TRBJ2-5 provide the parts outside the CDR3, is DTGVSQNPRHKITKRGQNVTFRCDPISEHNRLYWYRQTLGQGPEFLTYFQNEAQLEKSRLLSDRFSAERPKGSFSTLEIQRTEQGDSAMYLCARTPGGEETQYFGPGTRLLVL.

V is TRBV28 and J is TRBJ2-7; D is ambiguous. This CDR3 region has 13 residues. V was clipped by 6 bases and J by 7 bases, with 16 bases between them. From germline, CDR1 is MDHEN and CDR2 SYDVKM. Here the CDR3 reads CASSFTLSWEQYF. DNA for the CDR3: TGTGCCAGCAGCTTTACACTTTCGTGGGAGCAGTACTTC.

The chain joins TRBV2 to TRBJ1-4; the D gene is possibly TRBD1 (5 bases). Trimming stripped 7 bases from V and 7 bases from J, with 16 bases between. CDR1 SNHLY and CDR2 FYNNEI come from the germline V gene. The CDR3 loop spans 14 amino acids. CDR3 nucleotides: TGTGCCAGCAATGGGGACTTGAAGGGTGAAAAACTGTTTTTT. This translates into CASNGDLKGEKLFF.

The chain employs TRBV5-1 and TRBJ2-2; D call uncertain. The CDR3 covers 18 residues. Per the germline V gene, CDR1 is SGHRS and CDR2 is YFSETQ. Trimming took 4 bases from V and 0 from J, leaving 19 bases between them. The DNA for the CDR3 is TGCGCCAGCAGCCAAAGGCCCCTAGGGATGTCGAACACCGGGGAGCTGTTTTTT. Protein sequence: CASSQRPLGMSNTGELFF.

The chain joins TRBV6-6 to TRBJ2-2, with 7 bases matching TRBD1. Per the germline V gene, CDR1 is MNHNY and CDR2 is SVGAGI (reference sequence). CDR3 length: 15 residues. V lost 4 bases, J lost 3 bases, and 5 bases stayed unmatched. The DNA for the CDR3 is TGTGCCAGCAGTTTAGGGGACAGATACACCGGGGAGCTGTTTTTT. Translation gives CASSLGDRYTGELFF.

This sequence joins TRBV6-1 and TRBJ2-3; the match to TRBD1 covers 8 bases. The CDR3 extends over 14 amino acids. Per the germline V gene, CDR1 is MNHNS and CDR2 is SASEGT. With V trimmed by 5 bases and J by 2 bases, 3 bases remained unmatched. This CDR3 is CASSRTGITDTQYF. CDR3 DNA sequence: TGTGCCAGCAGTAGGACAGGGATCACAGATACGCAGTATTTT.

The V gene is TRBV2, the J gene TRBJ2-3; D unclear. Germline loops: CDR1 SNHLY, CDR2 FYNNEI. V lost 3 bases and J lost 0, with 4 bases in between. This CDR3 is 13 amino acids long. DNA for the CDR3: TGTGCCAGCAGTGACTGGAGCACAGATACGCAGTATTTT. It translates to CASSDWSTDTQYF.

This clone has just a few counts. The genes are TRBV11-1 and TRBJ2-7; 12 bases align to TRBD2. With V trimmed by 5 bases and J by 2 bases, 4 bases remained unmatched. Looked up from germline, CDR1 is SGHAT and CDR2 is FQDESV (reference sequence). The length of the CDR3 is 15 residues. The CDR3 sequence: CASSPGLAGTYEQYF. The CDR3 coding sequence is TGTGCCAGCAGCCCAGGACTAGCGGGAACCTACGAGCAGTACTTC.

This chain joins TRBV5-1 and TRBJ2-1; 9 nucleotides match TRBD2. The CDR3 is made up of 16 amino acids. The V and J ends lost 2 bases and 6 bases, in that order; junction bases with no gene match: 9. The germline CDR1 and CDR2 sequences are SGHRS and YFSETQ. The CDR3 spells CASSLRGREGSNEQFF. DNA for the CDR3: TGCGCCAGCAGCTTAAGAGGGCGGGAGGGTAGCAATGAGCAGTTCTTC.

This sequence joins TRBV5-1 and TRBJ2-3, with D perhaps TRBD1 or TRBD2 (7 bases each). Germline V gene sequence: CDR1 SGHRS, CDR2 YFSETQ. The ends were cut back, 3 bases at V and 3 bases at J, with 11 bases in the middle. This CDR3 has 14 amino acids. The CDR3 here is CASSWGGQTDTQYF. In DNA, the CDR3 is TGCGCCAGCAGCTGGGGGGGACAGACAGATACGCAGTATTTT.

J is TRBJ1-2 and V is TRBV10-3; 7 bases match TRBD1. This CDR3 has 13 residues. The V gene's germline CDR1 is ENHRY and CDR2 SYGVKD. V lost 6 bases, J lost 6 bases, and 7 bases stayed unmatched. CDR3 sequence reads: CAIRTGQADGYTF. DNA of the CDR3: TGTGCCATCAGGACTGGACAGGCGGATGGCTACACCTTC.

The chain joins TRBV11-1 to TRBJ2-3; possibly TRBD2 for D (5 bases). Trimming cost V 3 bases and J 3 bases, with 13 bases left between them. This CDR3 is built from 15 residues. CDR1 is SGHAT and CDR2 is FQDESV in the germline V gene (reference sequence). The CDR3 nucleotides are TGTGCCAGCAGCTTGAGCGGAGGCGGGACAGATACGCAGTATTTT. Its translation is CASSLSGGGTDTQYF.

This clone was seen a handful of times. The chain joins TRBV2 to TRBJ2-1; tentatively, D is TRBD1 (6 bases). The CDR3 is 12 residues long. Per the germline V gene, CDR1 is SNHLY and CDR2 is FYNNEI. V shed 2 bases and J shed 9 bases, with 8 bases lying between them. In nucleotides, the CDR3 is TGTGCCAGCAGTGAATGGGGGCCTGAGCAGTTCTTC. Translated: CASSEWGPEQFF.

The chain combines TRBV21-1 with TRBJ1-5. TRBV21-1 is an annotated pseudogene. The CDR3 covers 15 residues. CDR3 nucleotide sequence: TGTGCCAGCATACCAGACAACCCCCGGGGGCAGCCCCAGCATTTT. It is translated as CASIPDNPRGQPQHF.

The J gene is TRBJ2-1, the V gene TRBV7-9, with D possibly TRBD1 on 6 matching bases. The CDR3 is made up of 13 amino acids. Germline V CDR1 and CDR2: SEHNR, FQNEAQ (reference sequence). Trimming shortened V by 5 bases and J by 9 bases, and 14 bases separated the two germline ends. CDR3 coding DNA: TGTGCCAGCAGCCCCCAGGGGAAGCGTGAGCAGTTCTTC. It codes for CASSPQGKREQFF. Using reference TRBV7-9 and TRBJ2-1 for the parts outside the CDR3, the full variable domain is DTGVSQNPRHKITKRGQNVTFRCDPISEHNRLYWYRQTLGQGPEFLTYFQNEAQLEKSRLLSDRFSAERPKGSFSTLEIQRTEQGDSAMYLCASSPQGKREQFFGPGTRLTVL.

This chain uses TRBV4-1 with TRBJ2-1; D unclear. The V gene lost 4 bases and the J gene lost 5 bases, with 3 bases spanning the gap. The CDR3 loop spans 11 amino acids. Germline V CDR1 and CDR2: MGHRA, YSYEKL. CDR3 coding DNA: TGCGCCAGCAGCCGGAACAATGAGCAGTTCTTC. It translates to CASSRNNEQFF.

The CDR3 DNA is TGTGCCGCAGGCGGGGTCTCGGAGACCCAGTACTTC. Translating gives CAAGGVSETQYF. The chain recombines TRBV7-9 with TRBJ2-5, with D possibly matching TRBD2 (6 bases). Germline assignment: CDR1 SEHNR and CDR2 FQNEAQ (reference sequence). The CDR3 loop spans 12 amino acids. Trimming took off 11 bases at V and 5 bases at J, with 15 bases between the two ends.

The chain combines TRBV28 with TRBJ2-7; 8 positions agree with TRBD1. The CDR3 length is 13 residues. Germline CDR1 and CDR2: MDHEN and SYDVKM. Unmatched junction bases numbered 4, after V lost 4 bases and J lost 5 bases. The CDR3 coding sequence is TGTGCCAGCAGTTGGAGCAGGGGGCACGAGCAGTACTTC. Translated: CASSWSRGHEQYF. Filled out from reference TRBV28 and TRBJ2-7, the complete variable domain reads DVKVTQSSRYLVKRTGEKVFLECVQDMDHENMFWYRQDPGLGLRLIYFSYDVKMKEKGDIPEGYSVSREKKERFSLILESASTNQTSMYLCASSWSRGHEQYFGPGTRLTVT.

The chain uses TRBV19 and TRBJ2-1, with 7 bases fitting TRBD2. Germline values: CDR1 LNHDA, CDR2 SQIVND (reference sequence). The length of the CDR3 is 15 residues. V lost 3 bases, J lost 8 bases, and 10 bases stayed unmatched. This CDR3 reads CASSISEGGPYEQFF. DNA of the CDR3: TGTGCCAGTAGTATTTCAGAGGGAGGGCCCTATGAGCAGTTCTTC.

The rearrangement uses TRBV9 and TRBJ2-4, with D uncertain. Germline loops: CDR1 SGDLS, CDR2 YYNGEE. This CDR3 is 15 amino acids long. V was trimmed by 0 bases and J by 6 bases, leaving 13 bases between them. The CDR3 loop is CASSVGGVPGNIQYF. Here the CDR3 DNA reads TGTGCCAGCAGCGTAGGGGGTGTACCGGGAAACATTCAGTACTTC.

V usage is TRBV28 and J usage is TRBJ1-1; 8 nucleotides agree with TRBD1. The CDR3 spans 20 residues. CDR1 is MDHEN and CDR2 is SYDVKM in the germline V gene. V gave up 2 bases and J gave up 3 bases; unmatched junction bases: 20. CDR3 sequence: CASSLLMRTGIDGRDTEAFF. CDR3 DNA sequence: TGTGCCAGCAGTTTACTAATGCGGACAGGGATAGACGGTCGGGACACTGAAGCTTTCTTT.